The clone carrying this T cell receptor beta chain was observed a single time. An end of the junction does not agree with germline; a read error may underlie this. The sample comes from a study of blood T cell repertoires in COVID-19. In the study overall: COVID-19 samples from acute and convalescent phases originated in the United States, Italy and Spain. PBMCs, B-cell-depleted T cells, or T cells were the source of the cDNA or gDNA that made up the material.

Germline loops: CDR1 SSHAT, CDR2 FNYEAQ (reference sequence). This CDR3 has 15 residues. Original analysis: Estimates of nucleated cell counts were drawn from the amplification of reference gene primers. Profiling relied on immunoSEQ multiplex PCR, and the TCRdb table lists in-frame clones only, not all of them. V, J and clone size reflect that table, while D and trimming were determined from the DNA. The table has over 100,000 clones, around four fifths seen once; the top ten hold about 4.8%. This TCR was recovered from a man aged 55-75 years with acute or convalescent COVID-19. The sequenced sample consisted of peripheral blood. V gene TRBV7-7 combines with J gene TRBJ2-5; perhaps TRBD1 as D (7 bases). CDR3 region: CASSLGGGVGETQYF. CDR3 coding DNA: TGTGCTAGCAGCTTAGGGGGCGGGGTGGGAGAGACCCAGTACTTC.